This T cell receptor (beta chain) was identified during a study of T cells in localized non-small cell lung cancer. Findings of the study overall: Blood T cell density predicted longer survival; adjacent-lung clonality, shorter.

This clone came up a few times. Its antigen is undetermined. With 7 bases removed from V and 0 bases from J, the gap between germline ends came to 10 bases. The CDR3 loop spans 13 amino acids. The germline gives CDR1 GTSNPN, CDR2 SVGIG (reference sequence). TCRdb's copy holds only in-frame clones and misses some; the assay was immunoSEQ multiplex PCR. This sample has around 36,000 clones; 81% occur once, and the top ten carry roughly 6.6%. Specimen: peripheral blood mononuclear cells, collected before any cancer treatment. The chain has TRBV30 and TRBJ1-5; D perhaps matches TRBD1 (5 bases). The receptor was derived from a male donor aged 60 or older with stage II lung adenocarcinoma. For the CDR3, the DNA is TGTGCCTTCTCGACAGATAGCAATCAGCCCCAGCATTTT. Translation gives CAFSTDSNQPQHF.